A single sample is the source of the 3 T cell receptor beta chains below, sequenced in a study of T-cell reconstitution after alpha-beta-depleted transplantation in children. A TCRbeta library incorporating unique molecular identifiers was prepared. TCRdb reanalysed the PCR reads using MiXCR and keeps one entry per CDR3 protein. This table holds some 200,000 distinct CDR3 sequences, 11% found once. Sample: PBMCs, taken before TCRalphabeta/CD19-depleted stem cell transplant. These receptors were collected from a child younger than two with acute myeloid leukemia, due to receive a stem cell transplant.

There are many counts of this clonotype. The chain recombines TRBV10-3 with TRBJ1-5; the D is unclear. The CDR3 consists of 13 residues. The germline CDR1 and CDR2 sequences are ENHRY and SYGVKD. V dropped 7 bases and J dropped 5 bases, with 12 bases sitting between them. The chain's CDR3 is CAITPAPDQPQHF. The CDR3 nucleotides read TGTGCCATCACACCGGCCCCCGATCAGCCCCAGCATTTT.

The rearrangement joins TRBV10-2 to TRBJ2-7; 9 bases agree with TRBD2. Per germline, CDR1 WSHSY and CDR2 SAAADI. V was clipped by 4 bases and J by 0 bases; unmatched bases: 4. This CDR3 contains 15 residues. CDR3 nucleotide sequence: TGCGCCAGCAGTGGACTAGCGGAATCCTCCTACGAGCAGTACTTC. Its translation: CASSGLAESSYEQYF.

The sample holds many counts of this clonotype. The chain couples TRBV18 to TRBJ1-2; TRBD1 is a possible D gene (5 bases). The CDR3 sequence is 14 residues long. Germline CDR1 KGHSH, CDR2 LQKENI. The ends were cut back, 2 bases at V and 6 bases at J, with 13 bases in the middle. DNA for the CDR3: TGTGCCAGCTCACCAAGAATGAGGGGCGATGGCTACACCTTC. Residues: CASSPRMRGDGYTF.